This T cell receptor beta chain appears in the sequencing data of a study of control samples from healthy donors and cancer patients. Repertoires were generated with immunoSEQ multiplex PCR, while TCRdb's copy carries only in-frame clones and drops some. The table records roughly 150,000 clones, around 88% of them present only once. Material: blood. This receptor was taken from a man aged 18-30 years in good health.

The CDR3 nucleotides read TGTCTCATGACCGGGAGGGACAGGGGAAAGAACACTGAAGCTTTCTTT. It encodes CLMTGRDRGKNTEAFF. The chain uses TRBV6-7 and TRBJ1-1; 10 nucleotides align to TRBD1. TRBV6-7 is an ORF for which the function is uncertain. The CDR3 is 16 residues long.